This T cell receptor beta chain was identified in a study of shared clonotypes between healthy human individuals. Germline V CDR1 and CDR2: SGHRS, YFSETQ. V lost 4 bases and J lost 1; bases outside the gene matches: 5. The CDR3 is made up of 15 amino acids. The authors ran the assay at deep level. Some clones are missing from TCRdb's copy, which holds only in-frame ones; the method was immunoSEQ multiplex PCR. The sample shows fewer than 3 million clones, roughly 90% of them seen only once. The chain employs TRBV5-1 and TRBJ1-2; 9 bases map to TRBD1. Sequencing input: naive CD4+ T cells from PBMCs. Subset described: CD45RA+ positively selected. The sequence derives from a man between 18 and 35 years old in good health. Some clones in this sample may be carry-over from other donors' samples. The CDR3 DNA sequence: TGCGCCAGCAGCGCTCGACAGGGGGGTAACTATGGCTACACCTTC. As protein: CASSARQGGNYGYTF.